This is a list of T cell receptor beta chains from one sample in a study of blood T cell repertoires in COVID-19. Profiling relied on immunoSEQ multiplex PCR, and the TCRdb table lists in-frame clones only, not all of them. The repertoire holds around 220,000 clones, 80% to 85% seen once, with just under 20% in the top ten. Sequencing was performed on peripheral blood. Source of these receptors: a man younger than 45 with active or convalescent COVID-19. Each CDR3 is given with its conserved first and last residue. The D gene is left open where the match is weak. Where a row states a size, it is once, few, many or the class of an expanded clone; other rows omit it.

v_call: TRBV6-1
d_call: -
cdr3_length: 14
clone_size: -
j_call: TRBJ1-2
cdr3_nt: TGTGCCAGCAGGGAAGCGGGACGGAGGGATGGCTACACCTTC
cdr3_aa: CASREAGRRDGYTF

v_call: TRBV7-9
d_call: TRBD1
cdr3_length: 14
clone_size: -
j_call: TRBJ2-7
cdr3_nt: TGTGCCAGCAGCCCTCGGGACAGGTCCTACGAGCAGTACTTC
cdr3_aa: CASSPRDRSYEQYF

v_call: TRBV6-4
d_call: TRBD2
cdr3_length: 15
clone_size: -
j_call: TRBJ2-1
cdr3_nt: TGTGCCAGCAGTGACACTAGCGGGGGGGCCAATGAGCAGTTCTTC
cdr3_aa: CASSDTSGGANEQFF

v_call: TRBV7-6
d_call: TRBD2
cdr3_length: 19
clone_size: -
j_call: TRBJ2-1
cdr3_nt: TGTGCCAGCAGCTTTAGCATTCCTAGCGGGAGGGGAGCCTACAATGAGCAGTTCTTC
cdr3_aa: CASSFSIPSGRGAYNEQFF

v_call: TRBV7-2
d_call: -
cdr3_length: 15
clone_size: -
j_call: TRBJ1-3
cdr3_nt: TGTGCCAGCAGCCAAGGACAGCTCTCTGGAAACACCATATATTTT
cdr3_aa: CASSQGQLSGNTIYF

v_call: TRBV5-4
d_call: -
cdr3_length: 15
clone_size: -
j_call: TRBJ2-7
cdr3_nt: TGTGCCAGCACCTCGGGAGGGGGCCGATCGGGCGAGCAGTACTTC
cdr3_aa: CASTSGGGRSGEQYF

v_call: TRBV28
d_call: TRBD1
cdr3_length: 13
clone_size: once
j_call: TRBJ1-4
cdr3_nt: TGTGCCAGCATCGGAAGGACAGGCGAAAAACTGTTTTTT
cdr3_aa: CASIGRTGEKLFF

v_call: TRBV5-1
d_call: TRBD2
cdr3_length: 15
clone_size: few
j_call: TRBJ2-7
cdr3_nt: TGCGCCAGCAGCCGGGCTAGCGGTTTTTCCTACGAGCAGTACTTC
cdr3_aa: CASSRASGFSYEQYF

v_call: TRBV13
d_call: TRBD2
cdr3_length: 16
clone_size: -
j_call: TRBJ2-7
cdr3_nt: TGTGCCAGCAGCTTATCAGCGGGGGGCGATTACTACGAGCAGTACTTC
cdr3_aa: CASSLSAGGDYYEQYF

v_call: TRBV18
d_call: TRBD1
cdr3_length: 13
clone_size: -
j_call: TRBJ2-7
cdr3_nt: TGTGCCAGCTCCCGGGACAGCTCCTACGAGCAGTACTTC
cdr3_aa: CASSRDSSYEQYF

v_call: TRBV7-8
d_call: -
cdr3_length: 14
clone_size: -
j_call: TRBJ1-5
cdr3_nt: TGTGCCAGCAGCTTCCCCAGCGGAAATCAGCCCCAGCATTTT
cdr3_aa: CASSFPSGNQPQHF

v_call: TRBV5-1
d_call: TRBD2
cdr3_length: 15
clone_size: -
j_call: TRBJ2-3
cdr3_nt: TGCGCCAGCGGTTATAGCGGGGGGAGCACAGATACGCAGTATTTT
cdr3_aa: CASGYSGGSTDTQYF

v_call: TRBV2
d_call: TRBD1
cdr3_length: 14
clone_size: -
j_call: TRBJ2-4
cdr3_nt: TGTGCCAGCAGGACAGGGCCCCGGGGAAACATTCAGTACTTC
cdr3_aa: CASRTGPRGNIQYF

v_call: TRBV3-1/TRBV3-2
d_call: TRBD1
cdr3_length: 15
clone_size: few
j_call: TRBJ1-1
cdr3_nt: TGTGCCAGCAGCTTAGTAACAGGGGATAACACTGAAGCTTTCTTT
cdr3_aa: CASSLVTGDNTEAFF

v_call: TRBV7-9
d_call: TRBD1
cdr3_length: 15
clone_size: -
j_call: TRBJ1-6
cdr3_nt: TGTGCCAGCAGGCCGGGACAGGGGTTTAATTCACCCCTCCACTTT
cdr3_aa: CASRPGQGFNSPLHF

v_call: TRBV28
d_call: -
cdr3_length: 13
clone_size: -
j_call: TRBJ2-1
cdr3_nt: TGTGCCAGCACCGCGGACTCCTATCATGAGCAGTTCTTC
cdr3_aa: CASTADSYHEQFF

v_call: TRBV12-3/TRBV12-4
d_call: TRBD1
cdr3_length: 13
clone_size: -
j_call: TRBJ1-6
cdr3_nt: TGTGCCAGCAGGGGACAGTTTGGCTCACCCCTCCACTTT
cdr3_aa: CASRGQFGSPLHF

v_call: TRBV27
d_call: TRBD1
cdr3_length: 14
clone_size: -
j_call: TRBJ1-2
cdr3_nt: TGTGCCAGCAGGGCGACAGGGACCAACTATGGCTACACCTTC
cdr3_aa: CASRATGTNYGYTF

v_call: TRBV4-1
d_call: -
cdr3_length: 15
clone_size: -
j_call: TRBJ1-5
cdr3_nt: TGCGCCAGCAGCCAAGACCCGGTACCCAATCAGCCCCAGCATTTT
cdr3_aa: CASSQDPVPNQPQHF

v_call: TRBV28
d_call: TRBD2
cdr3_length: 16
clone_size: -
j_call: TRBJ2-7
cdr3_nt: TGTGCCAGCAGTTTATCTCTAGCGGGGAGCTCCTACGAGCAGTACTTC
cdr3_aa: CASSLSLAGSSYEQYF

v_call: TRBV6-6
d_call: TRBD1
cdr3_length: 15
clone_size: -
j_call: TRBJ2-5
cdr3_nt: TGTGCCAGCAGTTACTCGGAAGACAGGGAAGAGACCCAGTACTTC
cdr3_aa: CASSYSEDREETQYF

v_call: TRBV7-2
d_call: -
cdr3_length: 16
clone_size: -
j_call: TRBJ1-5
cdr3_nt: TGTGCCAGCAGCTTAACAGGGCAAAGGGGCAATCAGCCCCAGCATTTT
cdr3_aa: CASSLTGQRGNQPQHF

v_call: TRBV15
d_call: -
cdr3_length: 16
clone_size: few
j_call: TRBJ2-7
cdr3_nt: TGTGCCACCAGCAGAGACAGGGAAGGGGGTTCCTACGAGCAGTACTTC
cdr3_aa: CATSRDREGGSYEQYF

v_call: TRBV5-8
d_call: -
cdr3_length: 14
clone_size: -
j_call: TRBJ1-6
cdr3_nt: TGTGCCAGCAGCTTTTGGGGGCGCGGCTCACCCCTCCACTTT
cdr3_aa: CASSFWGRGSPLHF

v_call: TRBV25-1
d_call: TRBD2
cdr3_length: 15
clone_size: -
j_call: TRBJ2-1
cdr3_nt: TGTGCCACCTCAGGGCACCTAGCGGTATACAATGAGCAGTTCTTC
cdr3_aa: CATSGHLAVYNEQFF

v_call: TRBV6-5
d_call: -
cdr3_length: 13
clone_size: -
j_call: TRBJ2-5
cdr3_nt: TGTGCCAGCAGCCGCCCCCGGGGGGAGACCCAGTACTTC
cdr3_aa: CASSRPRGETQYF

v_call: TRBV25-1
d_call: -
cdr3_length: 12
clone_size: -
j_call: TRBJ1-5
cdr3_nt: TGTGCCAGCAGTTATCGCAATCAGCCCCAGCATTTT
cdr3_aa: CASSYRNQPQHF

v_call: TRBV4-2
d_call: TRBD2
cdr3_length: 16
clone_size: -
j_call: TRBJ2-5
cdr3_nt: TGTGCCAGCAGCCAAGATCGCGGGGGACCCCCAGAGACCCAGTACTTC
cdr3_aa: CASSQDRGGPPETQYF

v_call: TRBV5-5
d_call: -
cdr3_length: 13
clone_size: -
j_call: TRBJ1-5
cdr3_nt: TGTGCCAGCAGCCTTACAGGGAATCAGCCCCAGCATTTT
cdr3_aa: CASSLTGNQPQHF

v_call: TRBV19
d_call: TRBD2
cdr3_length: 13
clone_size: once
j_call: TRBJ2-1
cdr3_nt: TGTGCCAGTAGTGGCGGACTAGCGGGGGGTCAGTTCTTC
cdr3_aa: CASSGGLAGGQFF

v_call: TRBV27
d_call: -
cdr3_length: 13
clone_size: -
j_call: TRBJ1-4
cdr3_nt: TGTGCCAGCAGAGCACAGACTAATGAAAAACTGTTTTTT
cdr3_aa: CASRAQTNEKLFF

v_call: TRBV5-1
d_call: -
cdr3_length: 13
clone_size: -
j_call: TRBJ1-2
cdr3_nt: TGCGCCAGCAGCGGGGACAACAACTATGGCTACACCTTC
cdr3_aa: CASSGDNNYGYTF

v_call: TRBV30
d_call: TRBD1
cdr3_length: 15
clone_size: -
j_call: TRBJ2-2
cdr3_nt: TGTGCCTGGAGTGGGACCGACAGGGGGGCCGGGGAGCTGTTTTTT
cdr3_aa: CAWSGTDRGAGELFF

v_call: TRBV6-5
d_call: -
cdr3_length: 14
clone_size: -
j_call: TRBJ1-1
cdr3_nt: TGTGCCAGCAGGGAGGGATCCAAAAACACTGAAGCTTTCTTT
cdr3_aa: CASREGSKNTEAFF

v_call: TRBV7-2
d_call: -
cdr3_length: 16
clone_size: -
j_call: TRBJ2-5
cdr3_nt: TGTGCCAGCAGCCTATCTAGGGGGAGGGCACAAGAGACCCAGTACTTC
cdr3_aa: CASSLSRGRAQETQYF

v_call: TRBV19
d_call: -
cdr3_length: 14
clone_size: -
j_call: TRBJ1-5
cdr3_nt: TGTGCCAGTAATAAGAGGGGGGGCCTGCAGCCCCAGCATTTT
cdr3_aa: CASNKRGGLQPQHF

v_call: TRBV5-8
d_call: TRBD2
cdr3_length: 15
clone_size: -
j_call: TRBJ2-4
cdr3_nt: TGTGCCAGCAGCTTGGAGATAGCGGGTCAAAACATTCAGTACTTC
cdr3_aa: CASSLEIAGQNIQYF

v_call: TRBV5-4
d_call: TRBD1
cdr3_length: 16
clone_size: -
j_call: TRBJ1-5
cdr3_nt: TGTGCCAGCAGCTCTTCTGGACAGGGGGCCAATCAGCCCCAGCATTTT
cdr3_aa: CASSSSGQGANQPQHF

v_call: TRBV4-2
d_call: -
cdr3_length: 16
clone_size: once
j_call: TRBJ2-7
cdr3_nt: TGTGCCAGCAGCCAAGAGATCCAGGGCCGAGCGAACGAGCAGTACTTC
cdr3_aa: CASSQEIQGRANEQYF

v_call: TRBV7-8
d_call: -
cdr3_length: 14
clone_size: few
j_call: TRBJ1-5
cdr3_nt: TGTGCCAGCAGCTTCGGACGGGGAAATCAGCCCCAGCATTTT
cdr3_aa: CASSFGRGNQPQHF

v_call: TRBV11-3
d_call: TRBD1
cdr3_length: 15
clone_size: -
j_call: TRBJ2-5
cdr3_nt: TGTGCCAGCAGCTTGGACAGGGTGTACCAAGAGACCCAGTACTTC
cdr3_aa: CASSLDRVYQETQYF

v_call: TRBV28
d_call: TRBD1
cdr3_length: 14
clone_size: -
j_call: TRBJ1-3
cdr3_nt: TGTGCCAGCAGTTCGACAGGGTTGGGAAACACCATATATTTT
cdr3_aa: CASSSTGLGNTIYF

v_call: TRBV9
d_call: -
cdr3_length: 14
clone_size: -
j_call: TRBJ2-5
cdr3_nt: TGTGCCAGCAGCGAGAGTCCGGGACTGGCAACCCAGTACTTC
cdr3_aa: CASSESPGLATQYF

v_call: TRBV29-1
d_call: -
cdr3_length: 11
clone_size: -
j_call: TRBJ1-4
cdr3_nt: TGCAGCGTTGCGCAAGGCGGTAAACTGTTTTTT
cdr3_aa: CSVAQGGKLFF

v_call: TRBV19
d_call: -
cdr3_length: 13
clone_size: -
j_call: TRBJ1-6
cdr3_nt: TGTGCCAGTACGGGACAATATAATTCACCCCTCCACTTT
cdr3_aa: CASTGQYNSPLHF

v_call: TRBV4-3
d_call: TRBD1
cdr3_length: 15
clone_size: -
j_call: TRBJ2-3
cdr3_nt: TGCGCCAGCCACCCCCAAGGGACAGGAGCCGAAGGGCAGTATTTT
cdr3_aa: CASHPQGTGAEGQYF

v_call: TRBV7-2
d_call: -
cdr3_length: 13
clone_size: -
j_call: TRBJ1-1
cdr3_nt: TGTGCCAGCAGCTGGACAGCTAACACTGAAGCTTTCTTT
cdr3_aa: CASSWTANTEAFF

v_call: TRBV2
d_call: -
cdr3_length: 13
clone_size: -
j_call: TRBJ2-2
cdr3_nt: TGTGCCAGCAGTGGAACAGGGCCCGGGGAGCTGTTTTTT
cdr3_aa: CASSGTGPGELFF

v_call: TRBV7-2
d_call: -
cdr3_length: 13
clone_size: -
j_call: TRBJ1-2
cdr3_nt: TGTGCCAGCAGCTCCGGACATAACTATGGCTACACCTTC
cdr3_aa: CASSSGHNYGYTF

v_call: TRBV18
d_call: TRBD1
cdr3_length: 16
clone_size: -
j_call: TRBJ2-7
cdr3_nt: TGTGCCAGCTCACTCTCGGCCGGGACAGGGGATCTCGAGCAGTACTTC
cdr3_aa: CASSLSAGTGDLEQYF

v_call: TRBV7-3
d_call: TRBD1
cdr3_length: 14
clone_size: -
j_call: TRBJ2-5
cdr3_nt: TGTGCCAGCAGCCCGGACAGGGGACGAGAGACCCAGTACTTC
cdr3_aa: CASSPDRGRETQYF

v_call: TRBV6-6
d_call: -
cdr3_length: 13
clone_size: -
j_call: TRBJ1-5
cdr3_nt: TGTGCCAGCAGTCCCTATAGCAATCAGCCCCAGCATTTT
cdr3_aa: CASSPYSNQPQHF

v_call: TRBV7-3
d_call: -
cdr3_length: 15
clone_size: -
j_call: TRBJ2-2
cdr3_nt: TGTGCCAGCAGCCGGGACTCCGCGAACACCGGGGAGCTGTTTTTT
cdr3_aa: CASSRDSANTGELFF

v_call: TRBV19
d_call: TRBD1
cdr3_length: 12
clone_size: -
j_call: TRBJ2-1
cdr3_nt: TGTGCCAGTAGTATCAAGGACAGGGAGCAGTTCTTC
cdr3_aa: CASSIKDREQFF

v_call: TRBV4-1
d_call: TRBD1
cdr3_length: 15
clone_size: -
j_call: TRBJ2-7
cdr3_nt: TGCGCCAGCAGCCAATTAAGGACAGGGGTTCGCGAGCAGTACTTC
cdr3_aa: CASSQLRTGVREQYF

v_call: TRBV5-8
d_call: -
cdr3_length: 16
clone_size: -
j_call: TRBJ2-2
cdr3_nt: TGTGCCAGCATCAAACAGGGGACTCAACCTACCGGGGAGCTGTTTTTT
cdr3_aa: CASIKQGTQPTGELFF

v_call: TRBV2
d_call: TRBD1
cdr3_length: 13
clone_size: -
j_call: TRBJ1-5
cdr3_nt: TGTGCCAGCACCAGACAGGGAAGTCAGCCCCAGCATTTT
cdr3_aa: CASTRQGSQPQHF